The rows below give T cell receptor beta chains drawn from one sample of a study of cytomegalovirus exposure and HLA in healthy donors. Method: immunoSEQ multiplex PCR; TCRdb's copy keeps in-frame clones and lacks some. In the table there are some 170,000 clones, approximately 84% of which are singletons. Sequenced input: PBMCs. Receptors were obtained from a female donor in good health and CMV-seronegative. The CDR3 runs from the conserved cysteine through the conserved F or W. A D gene is named only where the DNA matches it firmly. Size values are once, few and many counts, or a class for expanded clones, and some rows have none.

CAWNIGGFSYNEQFF,TGTGCCTGGAATATCGGGGGGTTCTCCTACAATGAGCAGTTCTTC,TRBD2,NA,TRBJ2-1,TRBV30
CASSLVGAAYNEQFF,TGTGCCAGCAGCTTGGTGGGAGCGGCCTACAATGAGCAGTTCTTC,NA,NA,TRBJ2-1,TRBV5-4
CASSQEASGRAEQYF,TGCGCCAGCAGCCAAGAGGCTAGCGGGAGGGCCGAGCAGTACTTC,TRBD2,few,TRBJ2-7,TRBV4-3
CASSAGLSMEFAGQPQHF,TGTGCCAGCAGTGCGGGACTCTCCATGGAGTTTGCGGGTCAGCCCCAGCATTTT,NA,once,TRBJ1-5,TRBV6-1
CASSQGLAGASTDTQYF,TGCGCCAGCAGCCAGGGACTAGCGGGGGCTAGCACAGATACGCAGTATTTT,TRBD2,NA,TRBJ2-3,TRBV5-1
CASSPAGGVVDTQYF,TGCGCCAGCAGCCCCGCGGGGGGGGTGGTAGATACGCAGTATTTT,TRBD2,few,TRBJ2-3,TRBV4-1
CASSLDSTNEKLFF,TGCGCCAGCAGCTTGGACTCAACTAATGAAAAACTGTTTTTT,NA,NA,TRBJ1-4,TRBV5-1
CASSFSSGGGRNIQYF,TGTGCCAGCAGCTTTTCTAGCGGGGGGGGAAGAAACATTCAGTACTTC,TRBD2,NA,TRBJ2-4,TRBV5-4
CASSREGTGMNSPLHF,TGCGCCAGCAGCCGCGAAGGCACAGGGATGAATTCACCCCTCCACTTT,NA,once,TRBJ1-6,TRBV4-1
CASSIGPPYEQYF,TGTGCCAGTAGTATTGGGCCACCCTACGAGCAGTACTTC,NA,NA,TRBJ2-7,TRBV19
CASSVLAGEENEQFF,TGCGCCAGCAGCGTACTAGCGGGGGAAGAAAATGAGCAGTTCTTC,TRBD2,NA,TRBJ2-1,TRBV4-1
CASSLDGSGWGYTF,TGCGCCAGCAGCTTGGACGGGTCCGGGTGGGGCTACACCTTC,NA,NA,TRBJ1-2,TRBV5-1